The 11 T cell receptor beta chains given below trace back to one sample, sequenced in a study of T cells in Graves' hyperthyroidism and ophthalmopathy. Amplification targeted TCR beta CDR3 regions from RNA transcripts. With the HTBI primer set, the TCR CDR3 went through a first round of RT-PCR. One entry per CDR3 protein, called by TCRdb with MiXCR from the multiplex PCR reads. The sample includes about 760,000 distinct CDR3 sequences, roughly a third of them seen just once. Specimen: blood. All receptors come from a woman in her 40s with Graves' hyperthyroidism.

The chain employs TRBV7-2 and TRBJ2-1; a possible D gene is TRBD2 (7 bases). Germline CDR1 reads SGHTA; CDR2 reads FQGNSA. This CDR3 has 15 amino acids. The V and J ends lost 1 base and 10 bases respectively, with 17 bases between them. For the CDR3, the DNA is TGTGCCAGCAGCTTAGAGGTGGGGGGGGGCGGGGAGCAGTTCTTC. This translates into CASSLEVGGGGEQFF.

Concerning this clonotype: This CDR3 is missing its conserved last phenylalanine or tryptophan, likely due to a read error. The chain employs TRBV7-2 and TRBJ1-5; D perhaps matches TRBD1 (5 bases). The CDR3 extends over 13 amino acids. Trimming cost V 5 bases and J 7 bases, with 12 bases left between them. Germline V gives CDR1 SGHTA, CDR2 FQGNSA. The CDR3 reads CASSKTVGQPQHS. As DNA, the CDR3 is TGTGCCAGCAGCAAGACAGTGGGACAGCCCCAGCATTCA.

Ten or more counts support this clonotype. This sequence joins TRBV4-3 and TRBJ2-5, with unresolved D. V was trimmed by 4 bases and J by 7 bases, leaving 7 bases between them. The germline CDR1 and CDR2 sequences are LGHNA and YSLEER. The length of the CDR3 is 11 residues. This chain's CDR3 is CASSLRSTQYF. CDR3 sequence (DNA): TGCGCCAGCAGCCTGCGGTCGACCCAGTACTTC.

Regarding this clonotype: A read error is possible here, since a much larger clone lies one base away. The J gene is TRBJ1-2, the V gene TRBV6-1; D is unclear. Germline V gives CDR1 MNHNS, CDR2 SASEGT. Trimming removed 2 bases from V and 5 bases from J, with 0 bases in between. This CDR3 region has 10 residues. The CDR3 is CASSEYGYTF. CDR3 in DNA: TGTGCCAGCAGTGAATATGGCTACACCTTC.

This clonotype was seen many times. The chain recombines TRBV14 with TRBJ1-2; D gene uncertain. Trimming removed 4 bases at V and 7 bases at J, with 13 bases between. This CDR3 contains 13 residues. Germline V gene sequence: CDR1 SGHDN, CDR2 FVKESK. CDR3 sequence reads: CASSPRYWAGYTF. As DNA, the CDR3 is TGTGCCAGCAGCCCCCGGTACTGGGCTGGCTACACCTTC.

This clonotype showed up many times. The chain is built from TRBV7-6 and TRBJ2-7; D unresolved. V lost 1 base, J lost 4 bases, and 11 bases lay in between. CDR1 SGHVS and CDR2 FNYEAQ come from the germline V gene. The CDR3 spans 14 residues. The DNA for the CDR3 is TGTGCCAGCAGCTTAGGGGGTATCGGGTACGAGCAGTACTTC. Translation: CASSLGGIGYEQYF.

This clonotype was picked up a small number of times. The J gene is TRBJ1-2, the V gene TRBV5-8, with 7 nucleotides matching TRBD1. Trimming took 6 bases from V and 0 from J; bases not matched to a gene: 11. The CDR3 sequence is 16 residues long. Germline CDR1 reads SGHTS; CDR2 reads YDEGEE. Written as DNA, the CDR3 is TGTGCCAGCACACAGGGGATTCCCCCGACTAACTATGGCTACACCTTC. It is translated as CASTQGIPPTNYGYTF.

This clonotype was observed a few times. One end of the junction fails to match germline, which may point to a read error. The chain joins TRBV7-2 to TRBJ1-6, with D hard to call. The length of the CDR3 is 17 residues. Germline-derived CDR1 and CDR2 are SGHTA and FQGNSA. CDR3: CASSHLDGPSYNSPLHF. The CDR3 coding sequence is TGCGCCAGCAGCCACTTGGACGGGCCGTCGTATAATTCACCCCTCCACTTT.

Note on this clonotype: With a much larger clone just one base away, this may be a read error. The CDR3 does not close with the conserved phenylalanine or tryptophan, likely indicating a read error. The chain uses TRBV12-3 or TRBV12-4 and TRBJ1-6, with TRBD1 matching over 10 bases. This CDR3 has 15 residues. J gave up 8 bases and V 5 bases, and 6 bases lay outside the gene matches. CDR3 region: CASSPGDRGDSPLHL. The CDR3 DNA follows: TGTGCCAGCAGTCCGGGGGACAGGGGCGATTCACCCCTCCACCTT.

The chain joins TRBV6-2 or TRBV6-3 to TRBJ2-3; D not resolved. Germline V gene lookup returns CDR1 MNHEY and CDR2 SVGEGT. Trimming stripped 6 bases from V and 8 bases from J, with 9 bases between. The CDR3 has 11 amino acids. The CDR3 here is CASRLEVTQYF. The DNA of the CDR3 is TGTGCCAGCAGATTGGAAGTTACGCAGTATTTT.

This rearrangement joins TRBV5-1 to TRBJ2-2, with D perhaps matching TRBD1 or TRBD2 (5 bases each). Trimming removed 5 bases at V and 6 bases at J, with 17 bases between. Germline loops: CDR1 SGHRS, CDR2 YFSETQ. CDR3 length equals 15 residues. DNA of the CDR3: TGCGCCAGCAGTCCGGGACGGGGTTTGGCCGGGGAGCTGTTTTTT. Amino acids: CASSPGRGLAGELFF.